A selection of T cell receptor beta chains follows, all from one sample in a study of OX40 agonist ivuxolimab in advanced cancers. TCRdb keeps only in-frame clones here, not all; method: immunoSEQ multiplex PCR. The sample carries 77,000 or so clones, 85% to 95% recorded once. Source: CD4+ or CD8+ T cells sorted from blood, taken in a trial of the OX40 agonist ivuxolimab. Receptors originate from an adult with an advanced solid tumor such as melanoma, head and neck, liver or kidney cancer. CDR3s leave out the opening cysteine and the closing phenylalanine or tryptophan. The D gene is left open where the match is weak.

V gene | D gene | CDR3 protein
TRBV7-2 | - | ASSLLEETQY
TRBV5-1 | TRBD1 | ASSSGQMNTEAF
TRBV27 | - | ASSSLPGSNQPQH
TRBV5-8 | - | ASSLGLDGYT
TRBV18 | TRBD2 | ASSPSSGRETQY
TRBV7-2 | - | ASSLTLPGTTNEKLF
TRBV19 | TRBD2 | ASTGGNGANVLT
TRBV7-3 | - | ASSLTGGTPMDEQF
TRBV5-4 | TRBD1 | ASSLGFNRGDYQETQY
TRBV7-2 | - | ASSLLQGYGYT
TRBV6-6 | - | ASGVNTEAF
TRBV20-1 | - | SAPPGETQY
TRBV11-2 | - | ASSFPGRGETQY
TRBV5-4 | TRBD2 | ASSVFSSGVSDTQY
TRBV5-1 | - | ASSLALRGTEAF
TRBV5-1 | TRBD1 | ASTQGDREKLF
TRBV7-6 | - | ASTATNVGEQF
TRBV2 | TRBD1 | ASSGTGGNTGELF
TRBV2 | - | ASSVTGTANEKLF
TRBV5-1 | - | ASSPGTAKETQY
TRBV4-3 | - | ASSQDSWGQAYNEQF
TRBV7-8 | - | ASCWTENTGELF
TRBV5-1 | TRBD1 | ASSLGPRDRAGETQY
TRBV7-9 | TRBD1 | ASSPRDRASGYNEQF
TRBV5-4 | - | ASSFAGGTNTEAF
TRBV19 | TRBD1 | ASSIRDRELGGYT
TRBV11-2 | TRBD1 | ASSLGDSLYEQY
TRBV7-9 | - | ASSFLRDTTDTQY
TRBV5-1 | TRBD1 | ASSPTGSNEKLF
TRBV6-6 | TRBD1 | ASSYRQGENTGELF
TRBV7-9 | TRBD2 | ASSRSSGRAYEQY
TRBV18 | - | ASSPRTDNTEAF
TRBV21-1 | - | ASSSPRGPDREGETQY
TRBV18 | - | ASSPTGRQETQY
TRBV7-8 | - | ASSLGQENTGELF
TRBV7-9 | TRBD2 | ASSPRTSGATGELF
TRBV6-1 | - | ASSDQGISYEQY
TRBV7-2 | - | ASSLDSNQPQH
TRBV28 | TRBD2 | AIRLAGNYNEQF
TRBV5-4 | - | ASRKGGGDNYGYT
TRBV5-1 | - | ASSLGGTSSYNEQF
TRBV6-6 | - | ASSYGRTDTGETQY
TRBV7-3 | TRBD1 | ASRQNRGGGELF
TRBV29-1 | - | SVVAEPSSNEQF
TRBV30 | - | AWSVAQLNTEAF
TRBV2 | - | ASTILDEQY
TRBV5-1 | - | ASSLDGQGLNEKLF
TRBV7-6 | - | ASSFTQGKDNEQF
TRBV5-1 | - | ASSSGRLVGDTQY
TRBV27 | TRBD2 | ASSLISGKGNEQF
TRBV5-1 | - | ASSFVQGLTDTQY
TRBV7-2 | TRBD2 | ASSSGLAPSETQY
TRBV6-1 | TRBD2 | ASSERAASGRSTDTQY
TRBV27 | - | ASSLVGDTQY